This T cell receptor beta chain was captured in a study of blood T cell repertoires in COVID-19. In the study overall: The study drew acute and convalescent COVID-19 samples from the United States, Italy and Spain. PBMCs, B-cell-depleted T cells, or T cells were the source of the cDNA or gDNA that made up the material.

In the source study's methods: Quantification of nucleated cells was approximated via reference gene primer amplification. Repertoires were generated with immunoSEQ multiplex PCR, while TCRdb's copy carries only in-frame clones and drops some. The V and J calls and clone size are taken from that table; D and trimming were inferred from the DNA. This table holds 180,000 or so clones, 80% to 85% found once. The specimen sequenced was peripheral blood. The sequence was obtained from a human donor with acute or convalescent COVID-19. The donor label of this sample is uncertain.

The CDR3 coding sequence is TGCGCCAGCAGTGACGCGGGGCCCGTGAACACTGAAGCTTTCTTT. It specifies CASSDAGPVNTEAFF. The V call is TRBV10-1, the J call TRBJ1-1; D is possibly TRBD1 (5 bases). This CDR3 region has 15 residues. V was clipped by 3 bases and J by 0 bases, with 11 bases between them. The germline V gene encodes CDR1 WNHNN and CDR2 SYGVQD (reference sequence).